This T cell receptor beta chain was sequenced during a study of control samples from healthy donors and cancer patients. TCRdb keeps only in-frame clones here, not all; method: immunoSEQ multiplex PCR. The sample lists under 200,000 clones; roughly 91% were seen once. The CDR3 length is 14 residues. The germline gives CDR1 LNHDA, CDR2 SQIVND (reference sequence). The V gene lost 3 bases and the J gene lost 3 bases, with 9 bases spanning the gap. Sequencing used blood. The chain employs TRBV19 and TRBJ1-5; D ambiguous. The clonotype was recovered from a woman in her 30s in good health. The CDR3 nucleotides read TGTGCCAGTAGTATCCAGAGTTACAATCAGCCCCAGCATTTT. This translates into CASSIQSYNQPQHF.